These 17 T cell receptor beta chains share one sample of origin, sequenced in a study of T cell responses to AZD1222 COVID-19 vaccine. The data were produced by immunoSEQ multiplex PCR, yet TCRdb's version contains in-frame clones alone and is incomplete. Among tens of thousands of clones, roughly 85% were seen once, and the ten largest hold roughly 4.7%. The source material was peripheral blood, sampled 28 days after the second AZD1222 dose. Every receptor here comes from an adult who received the AZD1222 COVID-19 vaccine.

Here the CDR3 DNA reads TGTGCCAGCAGTTTAGTTAGGGAAGAGACCCAGTACTTC. This gives the protein CASSLVREETQYF. This chain joins TRBV28 and TRBJ2-5; no definite D call. Germline CDR1 MDHEN, CDR2 SYDVKM. The CDR3 has 13 amino acids. V gave up 2 bases and J gave up 3 bases, with 7 bases separating them.

This sequence joins TRBV19 and TRBJ2-1; D gene uncertain. Germline V gene data show CDR1 as LNHDA and CDR2 as SQIVND (reference sequence). Trimming cost V 3 bases and J 9 bases, with 12 bases left between them. The CDR3 consists of 13 residues. This chain's CDR3 is CASSIIEGGEQFF. CDR3 in DNA: TGTGCCAGTAGTATCATTGAAGGTGGTGAGCAGTTCTTC.

The V and J genes are TRBV25-1 and TRBJ2-5; D not certain. V was pared by 1 base and J by 5 bases, with 11 bases between. CDR3 length equals 14 residues. Germline lookup yields CDR1 MGHDK and CDR2 SYGVNS. The CDR3 sequence: CASSESADLETQYF. The CDR3 DNA sequence: TGTGCCAGCAGTGAATCGGCAGATTTGGAGACCCAGTACTTC.

The rearrangement links TRBV10-1 to TRBJ1-1; no clear D. CDR1 is WNHNN and CDR2 is SYGVQD in the germline V gene (reference sequence). This CDR3 has 13 residues. Trimming cost V 6 bases and J 4 bases, with 12 bases left between them. CDR3 in DNA: TGCGCCAGCAGGGCCGGGCGCTCCACTGAAGCTTTCTTT. Its translation is CASRAGRSTEAFF.

V gene TRBV2 combines with J gene TRBJ2-3; 10 positions match TRBD1. The CDR3 sequence is 16 residues long. The V gene end was trimmed by 5 bases and the J gene end by 5 bases; junction bases not matched to a gene: 10. CDR1 and CDR2 (germline): SNHLY, FYNNEI. In DNA, the CDR3 is TGTGCCAGCAGTAGGGACAGGGGAGTTTTTGGAGATACGCAGTATTTT. This translates into CASSRDRGVFGDTQYF.

The chain has TRBV7-2 and TRBJ2-2; D is ambiguous. The CDR3 has 14 amino acids. Deletions cut 5 bases from V and 4 bases from J, with 11 bases between. CDR1 SGHTA and CDR2 FQGNSA come from the germline V gene. For the CDR3, the DNA is TGTGCCAGCAGCCCCTGGTTAACCACCGGGGAGCTGTTTTTT. It translates to CASSPWLTTGELFF.

This chain joins TRBV7-6 and TRBJ2-1, with D tentatively TRBD2 (6 bases). V was shortened by 2 bases and J by 6 bases, with 17 bases between the two germline ends. CDR1 SGHVS and CDR2 FNYEAQ come from the germline V gene. CDR3 length: 16 amino acids. CDR3 in amino acids: CASSLFPTSKGNEQFF. The CDR3 DNA is TGTGCCAGCAGCTTATTCCCGACTAGTAAGGGCAATGAGCAGTTCTTC.

V usage is TRBV19 and J usage is TRBJ2-6; 10 bases agree with TRBD1. Unmatched junction bases numbered 4, after V lost 3 bases and J lost 2 bases. This CDR3 has 17 amino acids. The germline gives CDR1 LNHDA, CDR2 SQIVND (reference sequence). CDR3 sequence (DNA): TGTGCCAGTAGTATGAGGACAGGGGGAGCTGGGGCCAACGTCCTGACTTTC. Translated: CASSMRTGGAGANVLTF.

The chain combines TRBV7-2 with TRBJ2-5; 8 nucleotides match TRBD2. V lost 7 bases and J lost 1; bases outside the gene matches: 5. From germline, CDR1 is SGHTA and CDR2 FQGNSA. CDR3 length equals 14 residues. The DNA of the CDR3 is TGTGCCAGCACTAAGCGGGGGCTCCAAGAGACCCAGTACTTC. It codes for CASTKRGLQETQYF.

The chain combines TRBV6-5 with TRBJ1-1, with D possibly matching TRBD1 (6 bases). CDR1 is MNHEY, CDR2 SVGAGI, per germline. CDR3 length equals 14 residues. The germline V and J ends were trimmed by 7 bases and 4 bases, with 16 bases remaining between them. The CDR3 sequence is CASNRAGASTEAFF. The CDR3, as DNA: TGTGCCAGCAACCGAGCGGGGGCGAGCACTGAAGCTTTCTTT.

The V call is TRBV3-1 (or the pseudogene TRBV3-2), the J call TRBJ1-4; D is uncertain. The length of the CDR3 is 12 residues. Trimming took off 8 bases at V and 12 bases at J, with 16 bases between the two ends. The germline V gene has CDR1 LGHDT and CDR2 YNNKEL (reference sequence). The CDR3 spells CASQAAGEELFF. The CDR3 coding sequence is TGTGCCAGCCAGGCTGCTGGGGAAGAACTGTTTTTT.

Only one count was recorded for this clone. The chain combines TRBV9 with TRBJ2-3, with D maybe TRBD2 (6 bases). This CDR3 is built from 13 residues. Germline CDR1 reads SGDLS; CDR2 reads YYNGEE. V was shortened by 5 bases and J by 5 bases, with 12 bases between the two germline ends. The CDR3 loop reads CASRAGRGDTQYF. In DNA form, the CDR3 reads TGTGCCAGCAGGGCCGGGAGAGGAGATACGCAGTATTTT.

The V gene is TRBV9, the J gene TRBJ2-5; 7 bases are a match to TRBD2. The CDR3 spans 17 residues. Trimming removed 0 bases from V and 5 bases from J; junction bases left unmatched: 13. Germline V CDR1 and CDR2: SGDLS, YYNGEE. CDR3 nucleotides: TGTGCCAGCAGCGTAGACGGTAGGGGAGGGCCGGTTGAGACCCAGTACTTC. The encoded protein is CASSVDGRGGPVETQYF. The full variable domain, completed using reference TRBV9 and TRBJ2-5, is DSGVTQTPKHLITATGQRVTLRCSPRSGDLSVYWYQQSLDQGLQFLIQYYNGEERAKGNILERFSAQQFPDLHSELNLSSLELGDSALYFCASSVDGRGGPVETQYFGPGTRLLVL.

V and J are TRBV6-6 and TRBJ2-3, with 13 bases that match TRBD2. The V gene end was trimmed by 5 bases and the J gene end by 2 bases; junction bases not matched to a gene: 7. This CDR3 comprises 17 residues. CDR1 is MNHNY and CDR2 is SVGAGI in the germline V gene (reference sequence). CDR3 amino acids: CASSPGLAGRHTDTQYF. The DNA of the CDR3 is TGTGCCAGCAGTCCGGGACTAGCGGGGAGGCACACAGATACGCAGTATTTT.

The CDR3 DNA reads TGTGCCAGCAGCCCCTCCGTGACTTACGAGCAGTACTTC. This codes for CASSPSVTYEQYF. V gene TRBV6-5 combines with J gene TRBJ2-7, with no clear D. This CDR3 has 13 residues. The germline CDR1 and CDR2 sequences are MNHEY and SVGAGI. V was cut by 6 bases and J by 4 bases, with 13 bases left in between.

This chain joins TRBV6-5 and TRBJ1-2; tentatively, D is TRBD1 (5 bases). CDR1 and CDR2 (germline): MNHEY, SVGAGI. V was shortened by 10 bases and J by 5 bases, with 17 bases between the two germline ends. This CDR3 spans 13 amino acids. The chain's CDR3 is CATFLPTEYGYTF. The CDR3 bases are TGTGCCACCTTCTTACCGACAGAGTATGGCTACACCTTC.

The chain couples TRBV6-2 or TRBV6-3 to TRBJ2-7; D unresolved. The CDR3 consists of 14 residues. Germline CDR1 MNHEY, CDR2 SVGEGT. Between the trimmed V and J ends, which lost 5 bases and 2 bases, there was a span of 13 bases. For the CDR3, the DNA is TGTGCCAGCAGTGACCGGACCCACGCCTACGAGCAGTACTTC. This encodes CASSDRTHAYEQYF.